This is a list of T cell receptor beta chains from one sample in a study of memory CD4+ T cells and cytomegalovirus serostatus. Using immunoSEQ multiplex PCR, the repertoire was profiled, and TCRdb retains in-frame clones only, with some absent. Among approximately 50,000 clones listed, under 80% were seen once. The specimen was memory CD4+ T cells from blood. These receptors were obtained from an adult in good health and CMV-seronegative. The CDR3 runs from the conserved cysteine through the conserved F or W. Fields, in order: V gene, CDR3 length, CDR3 protein.

v_call: TRBV11-2
cdr3_length: 13
cdr3_aa: CASRRGTTDTQYF

v_call: TRBV29-1
cdr3_length: 14
cdr3_aa: CSVADRASNQPQHF

v_call: TRBV30
cdr3_length: 12
cdr3_aa: CAAGPSYNEQFF

v_call: TRBV5-6
cdr3_length: 15
cdr3_aa: CASRKLGYSYNEQFF

v_call: TRBV5-4
cdr3_length: 18
cdr3_aa: CASTRGGQGGGRTYEQYF

v_call: TRBV28
cdr3_length: 18
cdr3_aa: CASSNRDQLFLNTDTQYF

v_call: TRBV5-1
cdr3_length: 14
cdr3_aa: CASSLDGGNQPQHF

v_call: TRBV5-6
cdr3_length: 15
cdr3_aa: CASSLVSSAYNEQFF

v_call: TRBV28
cdr3_length: 14
cdr3_aa: CASSSPTVTDTQYF

v_call: TRBV9
cdr3_length: 13
cdr3_aa: CASSVAGKDIQYF

v_call: TRBV6-5
cdr3_length: 15
cdr3_aa: CASSSGTGVVHGYTF

v_call: TRBV19
cdr3_length: 17
cdr3_aa: CASSNPWRQGLNYGYTF

v_call: TRBV2
cdr3_length: 12
cdr3_aa: CASKRENDEQYF

v_call: TRBV18
cdr3_length: 13
cdr3_aa: CASSPARDQPQHF

v_call: TRBV9
cdr3_length: 18
cdr3_aa: CASSLEGLALSGANVLTF

v_call: TRBV6-6
cdr3_length: 16
cdr3_aa: CASSIIRTVGSYEQYF

v_call: TRBV29-1
cdr3_length: 14
cdr3_aa: CSVAGTSWGNEQYF

v_call: TRBV19
cdr3_length: 14
cdr3_aa: CASTDSGRANEQFF

v_call: TRBV30
cdr3_length: 12
cdr3_aa: CAWSVEGYEQYF

v_call: TRBV5-1
cdr3_length: 13
cdr3_aa: CASSPGNKYGYTF

v_call: TRBV29-1
cdr3_length: 13
cdr3_aa: CSATRSSYNEQFF

v_call: TRBV5-1
cdr3_length: 17
cdr3_aa: CASEPSGRRAGYNEQFF

v_call: TRBV27
cdr3_length: 14
cdr3_aa: CASRTGPNTGELFF

v_call: TRBV28
cdr3_length: 16
cdr3_aa: CASSPLRSGSSNEQFF

v_call: TRBV5-6
cdr3_length: 16
cdr3_aa: CASSKGLAGGADTQYF

v_call: TRBV4-2
cdr3_length: 13
cdr3_aa: CASSQGDSGYQYF

v_call: TRBV7-2
cdr3_length: 14
cdr3_aa: CASRQTGSGNTIYF

v_call: TRBV9
cdr3_length: 15
cdr3_aa: CASSAETGRNEKLFF

v_call: TRBV28
cdr3_length: 15
cdr3_aa: CASRGSGPSSYEQYF

v_call: TRBV11-2
cdr3_length: 15
cdr3_aa: CASSPLLPGQETQYF

v_call: TRBV28
cdr3_length: 16
cdr3_aa: CASSLNIGTVNTEAFF

v_call: TRBV13
cdr3_length: 13
cdr3_aa: CASCAAGKETQYF

v_call: TRBV6-5
cdr3_length: 14
cdr3_aa: CAKQGLASYNEQFF

v_call: TRBV28
cdr3_length: 12
cdr3_aa: CASSLVRGEQYF

v_call: TRBV4-2
cdr3_length: 14
cdr3_aa: CASSQDNGGPEAFF

v_call: TRBV28
cdr3_length: 10
cdr3_aa: CASSAGEAFF

v_call: TRBV11-2
cdr3_length: 13
cdr3_aa: CASSLLRTDTQYF

v_call: TRBV20-1
cdr3_length: 11
cdr3_aa: CSARGQGEALF

v_call: TRBV19
cdr3_length: 13
cdr3_aa: CASSMNRVDGYTF

v_call: TRBV4-2
cdr3_length: 15
cdr3_aa: CASSQTSDKSNEQFF

v_call: TRBV10-2
cdr3_length: 16
cdr3_aa: CASRYGLDPRTETQYF

v_call: TRBV7-9
cdr3_length: 14
cdr3_aa: CASSWGQGGEKLFF

v_call: TRBV19
cdr3_length: 14
cdr3_aa: CASSTQAGHTEAFF

v_call: TRBV14
cdr3_length: 16
cdr3_aa: CASSPLGGRALDEQYF

v_call: TRBV18
cdr3_length: 12
cdr3_aa: CASSPRTAVGHF

v_call: TRBV4-2
cdr3_length: 16
cdr3_aa: CASSQGQGQRTDTQYF

v_call: TRBV28
cdr3_length: 14
cdr3_aa: CASSPGTANTEAFF

v_call: TRBV18
cdr3_length: 16
cdr3_aa: CASSPGGRSSGNTIYF

v_call: TRBV27
cdr3_length: 13
cdr3_aa: CASSLSGGGEQYF

v_call: TRBV7-9
cdr3_length: 14
cdr3_aa: CASSLAEPGNEQFF

v_call: TRBV4-1
cdr3_length: 17
cdr3_aa: CASSQRDMGFNTGELFF

v_call: TRBV6-1
cdr3_length: 14
cdr3_aa: CASSLDRGVYEQYF

v_call: TRBV6-5
cdr3_length: 16
cdr3_aa: CASSSPGQGVNTEAFF

v_call: TRBV28
cdr3_length: 15
cdr3_aa: CASSFAGGVADTQYF